This T cell receptor beta chain was observed in a study of CD4 T cells in relation to SARS-CoV-2 and coronaviruses. Study in general: The HLA restriction of the shared crossreactive spike epitopes was mapped.

Details on this clone: The junction departs from germline at one end; a sequencing error may be responsible.

Produced via immunoSEQ multiplex PCR; TCRdb's table is partial and in-frame only. This table has tens of thousands of clones, just over 85% appearing once. Germline CDR1 is SGHAT and CDR2 is FQNNGV. The CDR3 sequence is 13 residues long. CD4+ T cells from unexposed donors were obtained before the COVID-19 pandemic (2011-2018). Cryopreserved PBMCs were CD4-enriched, then split into naive and memory cells. The specimen sequenced was memory CD4+ T cells from PBMCs. The chain uses TRBV11-2 and TRBJ1-1, with a tentative D call TRBD1 (5 bases). The sequence came from a human donor in good health. CDR3 bases: TGTGCCAGCAGCTTAGAAACAGGCACTAAAGCTTTCTTT. Amino acids: CASSLETGTKAFF.